A single T cell receptor beta chain is shown here with its context. What antigen it recognizes has not been identified. The germline V gene (reference sequence) sets CDR1 to DFQATT and CDR2 to SNEGSKA. The CDR3 runs 14 amino acids, cysteine and phenylalanine included. No DNA sequence was recorded. The sample belongs to a study of CXCR3-negative and CXCR3-positive naive CD8 T cells (dated by TCRdb to the late 2010s). Background for the entire study: In total, roughly 140 million TRB reads were obtained, which works out to roughly 1.5 +/- 0.3 million reads per library. The diversity and physicochemical repertoire analyses included roughly ten donors pooled from two independent experiments. The TRBV-TRBJ cluster analysis covered naive subsets from several donors and memory cells from 3 donors.

For every CD8+ T cell subset, some 310,000 cells were flow-sorted straight into RLT lysis buffer, and each subset was sorted in triplicate. To keep memory contaminants out, a stringent definition of naive CD8+ T cells was applied: CD45RO-CCR7+CD27+CD95-. Peripheral blood mononuclear cells were isolated from buffy coats by standard density gradient centrifugation. Naive CXCR3-negative and CXCR3-positive CD8+ T cells were flow-sorted on a FACSAria III. Total RNA was extracted from sorted cells with an RNeasy Mini Kit. TCRdb names NextSeq 550 as the instrument used. The Human TCR Profiling Kit (MiLaboratory) was used to prepare UMI-labeled 5' RACE TRB cDNA libraries. cDNA synthesis used the entire amount of extracted RNA, and PCR amplification then used the entire amount of cDNA produced. Libraries were prepared in parallel using an identical number of PCR cycles. Under the source paper's analysis protocol: With a minimum of two reads required per UMI, MIGEC and MiXCR pulled out about 50,000 +/- 10,000 unique UMI-labeled TRB cDNA molecules from each library. Each library averaged about 40,000 +/- 10,000 functional in-frame TRB CDR3 nucleotide clonotypes without stop codons. After each sample was downsampled to 5000 UMI-labeled TRB molecules, VDJtools was used to calculate diversity metrics such as normalized Shannon-Wiener and Chao1. VDJtools was used to calculate clonotype-size-weighted physicochemical properties of the central five CDR3 residues, namely interaction energy, strength, volume and Kidera factor 4. After reprocessing by TCRdb, each CDR3 protein sequence is one entry, and no DNA is given. Clone size and V and J calls follow TCRdb, not the original study. This sample's clone table shows about 50,000 distinct CDR3 sequences. In total, the top ten clones hold over 0.45% of the sample.

Summary of the overall study and its limitations: Repertoire diversity was comparably high in both naive subsets but much lower in memory CD8+ T cells. Compared with CXCR3-negative naive cells, CXCR3-positive naive cells had TRB CDR3s with higher hydrophobicity (lower Kidera factor 4), lower energy, and higher strength and volume indices. Similar TRBV-TRBJ usage was shown by naive CXCR3-negative and CXCR3-positive cells from the same donor, whereas distinct patterns were shown by memory cells. Surface CD5, linked to self-reactivity in mice, was comparable between naive subsets; TCR interaction strength was therefore also inferred from TRB CDR3 physicochemical properties. CXCR3 expression partially decreased after cryopreservation, so most assays used freshly isolated PBMCs.

Recombination linked TRBV20-1 to TRBJ2-1; TCRdb gives TRBD2 as the D gene, but with no DNA this cannot be confirmed. Material for sequencing was naive CXCR3+ CD8+ T cells from blood. This specimen's cell subset or site label, per the study, means: CD45RO-CCR7+CD27+CD95- naive CD8+ T cells expressing CXCR3 (TNR3+). The sequence was collected from a human donor in good health. Some clones in this sample may be carry-over from other donors' samples. The CDR3 region: CSAPGLVYHNEQFF.